This T cell receptor (beta chain) comes out of a study of blood T cell repertoires in COVID-19. Study as a whole: Spain, Italy and the United States supplied samples that represented acute and convalescent COVID-19. In each case, the material was cDNA or gDNA derived from T cells, B-cell-depleted T cells, or PBMCs.

In the original workflow: Using reference gene primer amplification, nucleated cell counts were estimated. Sequenced by immunoSEQ multiplex PCR; TCRdb stores in-frame clones only, minus some. The DNA was the basis for D and trimming; V, J and clone size are from that table. In the table there are 90,000 to 140,000 clones, around 80% of which are singletons. CDR1 is LGHNT, CDR2 FRNRAP, per germline. With V trimmed by 4 bases and J by 9 bases, 8 bases remained unmatched. The CDR3 length is 14 residues. This sequence originates from a woman over 75 with acute or convalescent COVID-19. Material: peripheral blood. The rearrangement links TRBV12-5 to TRBJ1-5; 8 bases agree with TRBD1. The CDR3 reads CASGYLTGTGPQHF. CDR3 bases: TGTGCTAGTGGTTACCTGACAGGGACAGGGCCCCAGCATTTT.